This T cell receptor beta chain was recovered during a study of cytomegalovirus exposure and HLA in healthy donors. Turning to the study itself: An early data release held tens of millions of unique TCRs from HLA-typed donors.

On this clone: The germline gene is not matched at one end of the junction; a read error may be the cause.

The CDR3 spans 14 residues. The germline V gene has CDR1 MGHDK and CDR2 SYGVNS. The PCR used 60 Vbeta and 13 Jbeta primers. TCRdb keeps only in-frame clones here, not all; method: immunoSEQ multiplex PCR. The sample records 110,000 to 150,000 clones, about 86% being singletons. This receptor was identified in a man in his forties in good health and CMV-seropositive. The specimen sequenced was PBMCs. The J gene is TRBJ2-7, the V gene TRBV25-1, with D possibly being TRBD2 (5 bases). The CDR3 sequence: CAGSEDGAGNEQYF. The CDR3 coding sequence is TGTGCCGGCAGTGAGGACGGCGCGGGCAACGAGCAGTACTTC.